Only one count was recorded for the clone carrying this T cell receptor beta chain. What it binds is not known. The record originates from a study of T cell responses to AZD1222 COVID-19 vaccine. Study-wide results and limits: Recipients of two AZD1222 doses showed rising Spike-specific TCR breadth and depth. Nearly half of the spike-specific TCRs reportedly recognize variant regions that carry no mutations. After the peak T cell response, and only then, were repertoires sampled.

This CDR3 region has 14 residues. CDR1 SGDLS and CDR2 YYNGEE come from the germline V gene. V shed 3 bases and J shed 5 bases, with 14 bases lying between them. TCRdb's table, derived via immunoSEQ multiplex PCR, lists solely in-frame clones and lacks some. The table records some 170,000 clones, roughly 90% of them present only once. Second-dose schedules of about 4 or about 12 weeks were combined. The source is an adult who received the AZD1222 COVID-19 vaccine. This sequence joins TRBV9 and TRBJ2-5, with D possibly matching TRBD2 (7 bases). The sample here was peripheral blood, taken 28 days after the second AZD1222 dose. The CDR3 loop reads CASSAGGQGETQYF. The CDR3 DNA is TGTGCCAGCAGCGCCGGGGGGCAGGGGGAGACCCAGTACTTC.